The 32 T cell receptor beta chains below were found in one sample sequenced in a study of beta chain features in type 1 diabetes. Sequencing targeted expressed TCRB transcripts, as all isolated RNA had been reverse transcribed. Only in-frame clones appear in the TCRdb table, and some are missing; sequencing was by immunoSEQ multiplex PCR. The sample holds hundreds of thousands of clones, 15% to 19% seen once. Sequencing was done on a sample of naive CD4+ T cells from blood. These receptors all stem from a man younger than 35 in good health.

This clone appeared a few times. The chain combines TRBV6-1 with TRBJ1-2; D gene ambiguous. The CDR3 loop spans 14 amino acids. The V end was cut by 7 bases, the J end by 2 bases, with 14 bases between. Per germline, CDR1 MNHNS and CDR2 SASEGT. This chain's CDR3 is CASTAGTTNYGYTF. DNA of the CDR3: TGTGCCAGCACAGCGGGTACCACAAACTATGGCTACACCTTC.

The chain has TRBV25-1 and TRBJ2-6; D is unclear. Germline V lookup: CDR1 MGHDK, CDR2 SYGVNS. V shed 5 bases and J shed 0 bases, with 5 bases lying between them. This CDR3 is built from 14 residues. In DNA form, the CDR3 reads TGTGCCAGCAGTCCCAACTCTGGGGCCAACGTCCTGACTTTC. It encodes CASSPNSGANVLTF.

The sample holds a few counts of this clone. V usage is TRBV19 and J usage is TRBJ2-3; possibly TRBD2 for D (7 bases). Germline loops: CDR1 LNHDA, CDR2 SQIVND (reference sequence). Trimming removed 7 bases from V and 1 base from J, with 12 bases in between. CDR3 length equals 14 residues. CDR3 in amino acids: CASTPGGRTDTQYF. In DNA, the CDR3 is TGTGCCAGTACTCCCGGGGGGCGCACAGATACGCAGTATTTT.

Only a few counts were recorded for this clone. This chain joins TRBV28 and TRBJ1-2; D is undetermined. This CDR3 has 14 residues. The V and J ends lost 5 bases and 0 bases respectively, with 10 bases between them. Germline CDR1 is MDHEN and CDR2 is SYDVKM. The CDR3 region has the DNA TGTGCCAGCAGTCCCGGATCCTCTAACTATGGCTACACCTTC. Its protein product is CASSPGSSNYGYTF.

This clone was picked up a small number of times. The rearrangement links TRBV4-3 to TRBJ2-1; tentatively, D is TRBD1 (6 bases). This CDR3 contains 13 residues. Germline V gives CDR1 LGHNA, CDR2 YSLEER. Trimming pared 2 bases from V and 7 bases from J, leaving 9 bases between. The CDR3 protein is CASSQNRENEQFF. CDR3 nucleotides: TGCGCCAGCAGCCAAAACAGGGAGAATGAGCAGTTCTTC.

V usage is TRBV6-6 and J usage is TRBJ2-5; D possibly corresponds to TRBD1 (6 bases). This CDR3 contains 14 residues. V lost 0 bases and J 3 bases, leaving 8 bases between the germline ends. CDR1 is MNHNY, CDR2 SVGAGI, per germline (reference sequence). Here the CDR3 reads CASSYSGQEETQYF. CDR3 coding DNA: TGTGCCAGCAGTTACTCGGGACAAGAAGAGACCCAGTACTTC.

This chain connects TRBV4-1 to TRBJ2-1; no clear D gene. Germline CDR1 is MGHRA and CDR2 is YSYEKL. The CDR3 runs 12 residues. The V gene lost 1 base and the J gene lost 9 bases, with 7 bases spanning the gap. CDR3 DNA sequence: TGCGCCAGCAGCCAAGCCCGGAGTGAGCAGTTCTTC. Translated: CASSQARSEQFF.

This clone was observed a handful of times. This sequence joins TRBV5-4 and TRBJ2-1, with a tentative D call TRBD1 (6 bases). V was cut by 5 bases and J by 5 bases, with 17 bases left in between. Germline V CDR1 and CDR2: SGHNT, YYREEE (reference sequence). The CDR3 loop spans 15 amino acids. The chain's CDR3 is CASSLIGQSNNEQFF. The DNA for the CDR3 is TGTGCCAGCAGTCTCATTGGACAGAGTAACAATGAGCAGTTCTTC.

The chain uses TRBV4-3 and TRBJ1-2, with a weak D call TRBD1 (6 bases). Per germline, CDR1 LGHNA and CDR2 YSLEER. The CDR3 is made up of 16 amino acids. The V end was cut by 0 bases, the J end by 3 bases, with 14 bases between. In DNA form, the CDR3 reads TGCGCCAGCAGCCAAGATGGGAGAGGGGGGGACTATGGCTACACCTTC. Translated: CASSQDGRGGDYGYTF.

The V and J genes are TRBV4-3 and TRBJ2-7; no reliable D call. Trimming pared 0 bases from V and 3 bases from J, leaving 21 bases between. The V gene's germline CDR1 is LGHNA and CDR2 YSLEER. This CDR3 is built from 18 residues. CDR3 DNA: TGCGCCAGCAGCCAAGATCTCACGGACCCGAATGGGGTCTACGAGCAGTACTTC. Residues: CASSQDLTDPNGVYEQYF.

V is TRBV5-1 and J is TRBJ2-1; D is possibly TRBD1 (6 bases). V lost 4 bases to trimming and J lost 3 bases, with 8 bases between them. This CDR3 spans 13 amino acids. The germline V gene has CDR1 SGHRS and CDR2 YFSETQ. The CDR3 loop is CASSPDSYNEQFF. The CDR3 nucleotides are TGCGCCAGCAGCCCGGACAGCTACAATGAGCAGTTCTTC.

The CDR3 nucleotides are TGCGCCAGCAGCCAAGGACCCGGGACATACCAATATGGCTACACCTTC. Translated, it gives CASSQGPGTYQYGYTF. The chain joins TRBV4-3 to TRBJ1-2; a weak D match, TRBD1 (6 bases). Trimming pared 1 base from V and 5 bases from J, leaving 17 bases between. Germline V gene sequence: CDR1 LGHNA, CDR2 YSLEER. The CDR3 is 16 amino acids.

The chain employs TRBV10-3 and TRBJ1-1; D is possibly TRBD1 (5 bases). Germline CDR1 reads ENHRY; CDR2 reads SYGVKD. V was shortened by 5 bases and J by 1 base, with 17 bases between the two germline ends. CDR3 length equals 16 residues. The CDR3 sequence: CAISPRLGTGNTEAFF. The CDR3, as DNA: TGTGCCATCAGTCCACGATTGGGGACCGGGAACACTGAAGCTTTCTTT.

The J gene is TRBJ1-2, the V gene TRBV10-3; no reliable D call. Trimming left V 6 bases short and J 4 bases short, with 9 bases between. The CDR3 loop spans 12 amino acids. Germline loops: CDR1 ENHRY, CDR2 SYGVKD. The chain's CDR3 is CAIRGGSYGYTF. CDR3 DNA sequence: TGTGCCATCAGAGGCGGCAGCTATGGCTACACCTTC.

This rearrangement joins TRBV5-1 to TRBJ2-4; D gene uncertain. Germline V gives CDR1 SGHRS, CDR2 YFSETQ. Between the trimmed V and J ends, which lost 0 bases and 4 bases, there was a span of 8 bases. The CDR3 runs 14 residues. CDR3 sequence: CASSLANRKNIQYF. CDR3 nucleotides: TGCGCCAGCAGCTTGGCCAACAGAAAAAACATTCAGTACTTC.

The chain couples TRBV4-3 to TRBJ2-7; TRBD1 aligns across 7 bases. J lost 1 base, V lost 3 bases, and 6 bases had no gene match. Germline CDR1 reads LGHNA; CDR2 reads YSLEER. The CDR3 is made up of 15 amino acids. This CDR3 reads CASSHRQGISYEQYF. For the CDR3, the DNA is TGCGCCAGCAGCCATCGACAGGGTATATCCTACGAGCAGTACTTC.

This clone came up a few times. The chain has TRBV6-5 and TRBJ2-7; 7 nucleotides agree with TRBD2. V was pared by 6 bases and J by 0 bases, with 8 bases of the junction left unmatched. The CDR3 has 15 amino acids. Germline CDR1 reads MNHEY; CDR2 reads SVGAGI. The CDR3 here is CASSTLGGSSYEQYF. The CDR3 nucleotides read TGTGCCAGCAGCACCTTGGGCGGGAGCTCCTACGAGCAGTACTTC.

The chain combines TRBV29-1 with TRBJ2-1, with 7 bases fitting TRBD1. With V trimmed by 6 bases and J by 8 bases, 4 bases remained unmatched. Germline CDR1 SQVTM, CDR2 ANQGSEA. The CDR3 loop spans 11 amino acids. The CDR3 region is CSVGRGYEQFF. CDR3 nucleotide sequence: TGCAGCGTAGGCAGGGGGTATGAGCAGTTCTTC.

The CDR3 DNA sequence: TGTGCCAGTAGTGGAGGGAATTCACCCCTCCACTTT. Amino acid sequence: CASSGGNSPLHF. The rearrangement uses TRBV19 and TRBJ1-6; D not resolved. CDR1 and CDR2 from the germline V gene are LNHDA and SQIVND (reference sequence). Deletions cut 5 bases from V and 7 bases from J, with 6 bases between. This CDR3 spans 12 amino acids. The full variable domain, in which reference TRBV19 and TRBJ1-6 provide the parts outside the CDR3, is DGGITQSPKYLFRKEGQNVTLSCEQNLNHDAMYWYRQDPGQGLRLIYYSQIVNDFQKGDIAEGYSVSREKKESFPLTVTSAQKNPTAFYLCASSGGNSPLHFGNGTRLTVT.

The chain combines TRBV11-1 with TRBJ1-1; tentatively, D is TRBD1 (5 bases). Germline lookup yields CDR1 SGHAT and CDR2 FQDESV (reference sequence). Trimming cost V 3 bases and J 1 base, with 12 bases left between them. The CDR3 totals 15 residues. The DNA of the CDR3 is TGTGCCAGCAGCTTCATGGGACTCAAGAACACTGAAGCTTTCTTT. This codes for CASSFMGLKNTEAFF. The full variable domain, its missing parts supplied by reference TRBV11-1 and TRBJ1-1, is EAEVAQSPRYKITEKSQAVAFWCDPISGHATLYWYRQILGQGPELLVQFQDESVVDDSQLPKDRFSAERLKGVDSTLKIQPAELGDSAMYLCASSFMGLKNTEAFFGQGTRLTVV.

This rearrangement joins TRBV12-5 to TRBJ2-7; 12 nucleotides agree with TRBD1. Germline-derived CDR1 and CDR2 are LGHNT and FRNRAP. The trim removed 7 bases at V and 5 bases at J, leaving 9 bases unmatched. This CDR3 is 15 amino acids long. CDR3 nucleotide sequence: TGTGCTAGTGCCCCGGGGACAGGGGGCATGAACGAGCAGTACTTC. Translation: CASAPGTGGMNEQYF.

The CDR3 region is CASSKQGASNTEAFF. The CDR3 nucleotides are TGTGCCAGCAGTAAACAGGGGGCATCAAACACTGAAGCTTTCTTT. The chain employs TRBV11-3 and TRBJ1-1; TRBD1 agrees at 9 bases. Trimming at V came to 6 bases and at J to 2 bases, leaving 7 bases not matched to a gene. The CDR3 covers 15 residues. The germline V gene encodes CDR1 SGHNT and CDR2 YENEEA.

The CDR3 DNA reads TGTGCCAGCAGCTTAGCGGGACTAGCTACAGATACGCAGTATTTT. Encoded protein: CASSLAGLATDTQYF. The J gene is TRBJ2-3, the V gene TRBV7-3, with TRBD2 matching 9 bases. Germline assignment: CDR1 SGHTA and CDR2 FQGTGA. This CDR3 spans 15 amino acids. V dropped 2 bases and J dropped 3; count of bases not matched to a gene: 3.

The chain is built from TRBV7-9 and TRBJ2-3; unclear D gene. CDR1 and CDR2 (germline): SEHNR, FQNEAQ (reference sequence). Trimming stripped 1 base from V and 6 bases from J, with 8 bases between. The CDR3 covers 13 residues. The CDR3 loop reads CASSLVLGDTQYF. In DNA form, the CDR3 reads TGTGCCAGCAGCTTAGTCCTAGGGGATACGCAGTATTTT.

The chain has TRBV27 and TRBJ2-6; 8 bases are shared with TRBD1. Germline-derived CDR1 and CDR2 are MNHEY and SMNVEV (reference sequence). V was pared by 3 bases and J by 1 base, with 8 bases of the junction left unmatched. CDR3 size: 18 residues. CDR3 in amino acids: CASSFRDRLLSGANVLTF. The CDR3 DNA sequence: TGTGCCAGCAGTTTCCGGGACAGGCTCCTTTCTGGGGCCAACGTCCTGACTTTC.

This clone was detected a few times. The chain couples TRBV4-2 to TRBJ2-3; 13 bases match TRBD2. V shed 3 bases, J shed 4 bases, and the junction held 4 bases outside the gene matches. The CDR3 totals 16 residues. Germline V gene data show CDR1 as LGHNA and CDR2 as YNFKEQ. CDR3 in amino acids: CASSHRLAGGSDTQYF. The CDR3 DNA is TGTGCCAGCAGCCATCGACTAGCGGGGGGCTCAGATACGCAGTATTTT.

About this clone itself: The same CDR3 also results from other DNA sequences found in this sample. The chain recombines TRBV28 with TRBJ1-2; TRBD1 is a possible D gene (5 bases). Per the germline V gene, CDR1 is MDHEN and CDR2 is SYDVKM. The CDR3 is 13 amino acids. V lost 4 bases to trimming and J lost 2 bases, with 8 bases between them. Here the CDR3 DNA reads TGTGCCAGCAGTTCGGGGCAGAACTATGGCTACACCTTC. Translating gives CASSSGQNYGYTF.

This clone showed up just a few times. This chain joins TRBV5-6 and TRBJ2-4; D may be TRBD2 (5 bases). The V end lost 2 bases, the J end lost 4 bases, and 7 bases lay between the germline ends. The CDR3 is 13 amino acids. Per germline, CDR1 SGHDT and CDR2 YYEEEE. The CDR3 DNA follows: TGTGCCAGCAGCTTAGGCGGGAAAAACATTCAGTACTTC. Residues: CASSLGGKNIQYF.

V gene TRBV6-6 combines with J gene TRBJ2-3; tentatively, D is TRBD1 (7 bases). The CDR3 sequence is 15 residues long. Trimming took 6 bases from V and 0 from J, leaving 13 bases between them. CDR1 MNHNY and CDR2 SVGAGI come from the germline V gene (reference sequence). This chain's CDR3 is CASRTGTASTDTQYF. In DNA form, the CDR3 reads TGTGCCAGCAGGACAGGGACTGCTAGCACAGATACGCAGTATTTT.

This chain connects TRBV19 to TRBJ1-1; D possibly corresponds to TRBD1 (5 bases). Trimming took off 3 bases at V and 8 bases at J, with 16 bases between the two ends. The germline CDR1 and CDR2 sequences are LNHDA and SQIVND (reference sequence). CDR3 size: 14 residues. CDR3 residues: CASSIKPGTREAFF. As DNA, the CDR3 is TGTGCCAGTAGTATCAAACCAGGGACGAGAGAAGCTTTCTTT.

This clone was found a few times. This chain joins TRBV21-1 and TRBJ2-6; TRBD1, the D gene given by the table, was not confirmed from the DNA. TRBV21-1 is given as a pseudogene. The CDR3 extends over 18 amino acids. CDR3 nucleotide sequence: TGTGCCAGCAGCAAAGCGGGCGGACAGGGCTCTGGGGCCAACGTCCTGACTTTC. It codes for CASSKAGGQGSGANVLTF.

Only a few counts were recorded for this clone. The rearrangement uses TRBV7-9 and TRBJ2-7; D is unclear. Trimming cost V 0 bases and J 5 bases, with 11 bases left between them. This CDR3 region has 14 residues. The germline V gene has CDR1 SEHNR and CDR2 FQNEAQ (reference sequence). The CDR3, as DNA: TGTGCCAGCAGCTTAGCGTGGGCTAGAGACGAGCAGTACTTC. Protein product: CASSLAWARDEQYF.